This T cell receptor beta chain was obtained from a study of PD-1 blockade in classical Hodgkin lymphoma. The table came from immunoSEQ multiplex PCR; TCRdb's copy has only in-frame clones and leaves some out. The sample lists 6,000 to 7,000 clones, about 62% seen once, with roughly a tenth in the top ten. Specified time point: cycle 4 day 1 (C4D1), after 5 to 7 weeks of nivolumab. All patients experienced relapse after autologous stem cell transplantation, and brentuximab vedotin exposure was variable. Investigators obtained CD8+ T cells from thawed PBMCs by magnetic negative selection. Findings of the study overall: TCR diversity in CD4+, not CD8+, cells rose significantly by C4D1.

CDR3 length: 15 amino acids. CDR1 and CDR2 (germline): SGHAT, FQNNGV. V lost 3 bases and J 3 bases, leaving 11 bases between the germline ends. This clone has just a few counts. Its antigen is not known. The source is a human donor with classical Hodgkin lymphoma. The sequencing used CD8+ T cells from blood, collected before the fourth cycle of nivolumab. The V call is TRBV11-2, the J call TRBJ2-2; D gene ambiguous. The CDR3 sequence: CASSLVHADTGELFF. The CDR3, as DNA: TGTGCCAGCAGCTTGGTACACGCCGACACCGGGGAGCTGTTTTTT.